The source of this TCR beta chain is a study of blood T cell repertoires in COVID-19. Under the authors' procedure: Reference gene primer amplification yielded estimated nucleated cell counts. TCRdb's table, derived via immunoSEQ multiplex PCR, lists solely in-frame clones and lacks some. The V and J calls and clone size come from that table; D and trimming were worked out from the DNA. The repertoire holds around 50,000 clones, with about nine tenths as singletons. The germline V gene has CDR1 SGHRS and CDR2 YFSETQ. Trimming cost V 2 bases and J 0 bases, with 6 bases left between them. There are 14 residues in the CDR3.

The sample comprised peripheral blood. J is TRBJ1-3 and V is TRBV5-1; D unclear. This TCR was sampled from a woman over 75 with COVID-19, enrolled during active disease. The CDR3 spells CASSLEASGNTIYF. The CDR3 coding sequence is TGCGCCAGCAGCTTAGAGGCCTCTGGAAACACCATATATTTT.